This T cell receptor beta chain came from a study of T cell repertoires in cytomegalovirus infection. Study summary: It was recently identified HLA-C-restricted and well-studied HLA-B-restricted CMV epitopes that the study used. Public TCR beta signatures marked donors with CMV infection and the matching HLA.

Trimming shortened V by 7 bases and J by 2 bases, and 23 bases separated the two germline ends. The CDR3 runs 17 residues. The germline CDR1 and CDR2 sequences are LGHNT and FRNRAP. The count of this clonotype is one. Its antigen is undetermined. In TCRdb, the reads were re-called with MiXCR into one record per CDR3 protein. The profile shows roughly 860,000 distinct CDR3 sequences, 30% to 35% of them singletons. Study-wide points: Based on cumulative public TCR beta family frequency, carriers of CMV plus the relevant HLA were identified. The response measured ex vivo was dominated by TCR beta clonotypes (HLA-C-restricted and CMV-specific).

The genes are TRBV12-5 and TRBJ1-1; D not resolved. The sequence was collected from a human donor in good health (CMV status not recorded). Some clones in this sample may be carry-over from other donors' samples. The material sequenced was cultured CD8+ T cells from PBMCs, taken from culture after CMV antigen stimulation. In nucleotides, the CDR3 is TGTGCTAGTGCCTTCTCCGGAGGTCGGAGGTCCAACACTGAAGCTTTCTTT. Protein: CASAFSGGRRSNTEAFF.